Below, one TCR beta chain is given with its context. Under the authors' procedure: Scientists estimated how many nucleated cells there were by amplifying reference gene primers. The assay was immunoSEQ multiplex PCR, and TCRdb's table has in-frame clones only and misses some. The DNA was the basis for D and trimming; V, J and clone size are from that table. The sample includes 270,000 or so clones, under 90% of them seen just once. The data belong to a study of blood T cell repertoires in COVID-19. About the study: In each case, the material was cDNA or gDNA derived from T cells, B-cell-depleted T cells, or PBMCs.

V was clipped by 3 bases and J by 2 bases; unmatched bases: 2. The CDR3 runs 14 residues. In germline, CDR1 is KGHSH, CDR2 LQKENI. Material for sequencing was peripheral blood. The receptor was derived from a woman between 55 and 75 years old with active or convalescent COVID-19. V gene TRBV18 combines with J gene TRBJ1-1; TRBD1 matches 8 bases. The CDR3 nucleotides are TGTGCCAGCTCACCGGGACAGGTTAACACTGAAGCTTTCTTT. It is translated as CASSPGQVNTEAFF.